Below, 5 T cell receptor beta chains from the same sample are listed, as sequenced in a study of cytomegalovirus exposure and HLA in healthy donors. The primer mix had 60 Vbeta and 13 Jbeta primers. Method: immunoSEQ multiplex PCR; TCRdb's copy keeps in-frame clones and lacks some. This table holds about 140,000 clones, about 80% found once. Material: PBMCs. The receptor source for this set is a woman aged 40-49 years in good health and CMV-seronegative.

The J gene is TRBJ2-7, the V gene TRBV6-6; 9 bases align to TRBD1. This CDR3 has 14 residues. Trimming at V came to 2 bases and at J to 5 bases, leaving 4 bases not matched to a gene. Looked up from germline, CDR1 is MNHNY and CDR2 is SVGAGI (reference sequence). The chain's CDR3 is CASSYTQGAHEQYF. CDR3 coding DNA: TGTGCCAGCAGTTACACACAGGGGGCCCACGAGCAGTACTTC.

This rearrangement joins TRBV27 to TRBJ2-1; D might be TRBD2 (5 bases). The CDR3 totals 13 residues. V lost 4 bases, J lost 7 bases, and 11 bases lay in between. From germline, CDR1 is MNHEY and CDR2 SMNVEV (reference sequence). The CDR3 sequence: CASSSMGGNEQFF. CDR3 nucleotide sequence: TGTGCCAGCAGTTCAATGGGCGGGAATGAGCAGTTCTTC.

The chain uses TRBV19 and TRBJ1-4; the D gene is possibly TRBD1 (5 bases). Trimming cost V 2 bases and J 5 bases, with 9 bases left between them. This CDR3 is 14 amino acids long. CDR1 and CDR2 (germline): LNHDA, SQIVND (reference sequence). CDR3 bases: TGTGCCAGTAGTATACAGGGAGGGAATGAAAAACTGTTTTTT. Its protein product is CASSIQGGNEKLFF.

The chain links TRBV7-2 to TRBJ2-2, with TRBD2 matching 8 bases. The V gene end was trimmed by 3 bases and the J gene end by 3 bases; junction bases not matched to a gene: 3. Per the germline V gene, CDR1 is SGHTA and CDR2 is FQGNSA. This CDR3 contains 15 residues. CDR3 sequence reads: CASSFLGRDTGELFF. The CDR3 nucleotides read TGTGCCAGCAGCTTCCTCGGGAGGGACACCGGGGAGCTGTTTTTT.

This sequence joins TRBV10-3 and TRBJ1-5, with 7 bases aligning to TRBD1. Unmatched junction bases numbered 11, after V lost 6 bases and J lost 15 bases. CDR3 length equals 12 residues. Germline CDR1 reads ENHRY; CDR2 reads SYGVKD. Here the CDR3 reads CAISLSGGMVHF. CDR3 coding DNA: TGTGCCATCAGCCTATCAGGGGGTATGGTGCATTTT.